The 27 T cell receptor beta chains below all came from one sample that was sequenced in a study of technical replicates of blood from several donors. TCRdb keeps only in-frame clones here, not all; method: immunoSEQ multiplex PCR. This sample has approximately 79,000 clones, with around 97% found just once. Source material: T cells isolated from PBMCs. These TCRs come from a human donor in good health.

CDR3 sequence reads: CASSPPNSRGRETQYF. For the CDR3, the DNA is TGTGCCAGCTCACCACCTAATTCCCGCGGGAGGGAGACCCAGTACTTC. The chain carries TRBV18 and TRBJ2-5; 8 bases map to TRBD2. Trimming cost V 0 bases and J 5 bases; bases outside gene matches: 8. The CDR3 totals 16 residues. Germline CDR1 and CDR2: KGHSH and LQKENI. Full variable domain (remainder filled in from reference TRBV18 and TRBJ2-5): NAGVMQNPRHLVRRRGQEARLRCSPMKGHSHVYWYRQLPEEGLKFMVYLQKENIIDESGMPKERFSAEFPKEGPSILRIQQVVRGDSAAYFCASSPPNSRGRETQYFGPGTRLLVL.

The chain has TRBV27 and TRBJ1-5, with a possible D match to TRBD1 (5 bases). Germline CDR1 is MNHEY and CDR2 is SMNVEV (reference sequence). Trimming left V 5 bases short and J 5 bases short, with 19 bases between. The CDR3 length is 16 residues. CDR3 coding DNA: TGTGCCAGCAGTCCAGAGCAGGGTAGGGTGGATCAGCCCCAGCATTTT. Its protein product is CASSPEQGRVDQPQHF.

Remarks on this clone: At one end, the junction sequence differs from germline, possibly due to a read error. As DNA, the CDR3 is TGTGCTAGCAGCAAGGGACTAGCGGCTAACACCGGGGAGCTGTTTTTT. Translation: CASSKGLAANTGELFF. V is TRBV7-7 and J is TRBJ2-2; TRBD2 agrees at 11 bases. The germline gives CDR1 SSHAT, CDR2 FNYEAQ (reference sequence). The CDR3 sequence is 16 residues long.

This chain links TRBV4-1 with TRBJ2-6, with a weak D call TRBD2 (6 bases). The V end lost 6 bases, the J end lost 0 bases, and 15 bases lay between the germline ends. Germline loops: CDR1 MGHRA, CDR2 YSYEKL. This CDR3 comprises 17 residues. The chain's CDR3 is CASRFRDFSSGANVLTF. In DNA form, the CDR3 reads TGCGCCAGCAGGTTTCGGGACTTTAGCTCTGGGGCCAACGTCCTGACTTTC.

This chain uses TRBV19 with TRBJ2-7; 14 nucleotides align to TRBD2. The CDR3 has 13 residues. Germline CDR1 reads LNHDA; CDR2 reads SQIVND (reference sequence). With V trimmed by 8 bases and J by 7 bases, 4 bases remained unmatched. The CDR3 region has the DNA TGTGCCAGTCGACTAGCGGGAGGGAGTGAGCAGTACTTC. Amino acids: CASRLAGGSEQYF.

The chain combines TRBV10-3 with TRBJ1-2, with TRBD1 identical over 9 bases. The V gene end was trimmed by 5 bases and the J gene end by 4 bases; junction bases not matched to a gene: 5. Looked up from germline, CDR1 is ENHRY and CDR2 is SYGVKD. This CDR3 comprises 14 residues. CDR3 bases: TGTGCCATCAGTTCCCCACAGGGGGCCTATGGCTACACCTTC. The encoded protein is CAISSPQGAYGYTF.

The V call is TRBV30, the J call TRBJ1-2, with a possible D match to TRBD1 (5 bases). Trimming removed 2 bases from V and 3 bases from J, with 10 bases in between. The length of the CDR3 is 13 residues. CDR1 is GTSNPN, CDR2 SVGIG, per germline (reference sequence). The CDR3 loop is CAWSYRTYYGYTF. The CDR3 nucleotides read TGTGCCTGGAGTTACAGGACCTACTATGGCTACACCTTC. The full variable domain, in which reference TRBV30 and TRBJ1-2 provide the parts outside the CDR3, is SQTIHQWPATLVQPVGSPLSLECTVEGTSNPNLYWYRQAAGRGLQLLFYSVGIGQISSEVPQNLSASRPQDRQFILSSKKLLLSDSGFYLCAWSYRTYYGYTFGSGTRLTVV.

This chain joins TRBV29-1 and TRBJ2-1; 7 nucleotides align to TRBD2. This CDR3 has 14 amino acids. V lost 6 bases and J lost 0; bases outside the gene matches: 5. Germline V gene sequence: CDR1 SQVTM, CDR2 ANQGSEA. CDR3 coding DNA: TGCAGCGTCAGCGGGGTGAGCTCCTACAATGAGCAGTTCTTC. Translated: CSVSGVSSYNEQFF.

This chain links TRBV2 with TRBJ1-2, with a possible D match to TRBD1 (6 bases). V lost 6 bases and J 8 bases, leaving 13 bases between the germline ends. CDR3 size: 12 residues. Germline CDR1 is SNHLY and CDR2 is FYNNEI. In nucleotides, the CDR3 is TGTGCCAGCAGACGAACAGGGACCGGCTACACCTTC. Translated: CASRRTGTGYTF.

J is TRBJ2-1 and V is TRBV11-3; TRBD1 aligns across 12 bases. The J segment lost 6 bases and the V segment lost 5 bases, leaving 5 bases of the junction unmatched. The CDR3 is made up of 15 amino acids. The V gene's germline CDR1 is SGHNT and CDR2 YENEEA. The CDR3 here is CASSQGQGASNEQFF. CDR3 in DNA: TGTGCCAGCAGCCAGGGACAGGGGGCTAGCAATGAGCAGTTCTTC.

The chain links TRBV28 to TRBJ2-7; 8 nucleotides match TRBD1. Germline V gene data show CDR1 as MDHEN and CDR2 as SYDVKM. V lost 3 bases, J lost 2 bases, and 6 bases stayed unmatched. This CDR3 has 15 residues. CDR3: CASSFPGQGAYEQYF. The DNA for the CDR3 is TGTGCCAGCAGTTTTCCTGGACAGGGCGCCTACGAGCAGTACTTC. Supplemented by reference TRBV28 and TRBJ2-7, the full variable domain reads DVKVTQSSRYLVKRTGEKVFLECVQDMDHENMFWYRQDPGLGLRLIYFSYDVKMKEKGDIPEGYSVSREKKERFSLILESASTNQTSMYLCASSFPGQGAYEQYFGPGTRLTVT.

In DNA form, the CDR3 reads TGTGCCAGCTCACCTGAGACAGGGCCGAATGAAAAACTGTTTTTT. Translated, it gives CASSPETGPNEKLFF. V gene TRBV18 combines with J gene TRBJ1-4, with TRBD1 matching over 7 bases. Germline-derived CDR1 and CDR2 are KGHSH and LQKENI. V trimming: 3 bases; J trimming: 5 bases; junction bases outside the gene matches: 6. The CDR3 loop spans 15 amino acids. Based on the CDR3 plus reference TRBV18 and TRBJ1-4, the full variable domain is NAGVMQNPRHLVRRRGQEARLRCSPMKGHSHVYWYRQLPEEGLKFMVYLQKENIIDESGMPKERFSAEFPKEGPSILRIQQVVRGDSAAYFCASSPETGPNEKLFFGSGTQLSVL.

This sequence joins TRBV4-2 and TRBJ2-1; D gene uncertain. V was shortened by 1 base and J by 0 bases, with 10 bases between the two germline ends. The germline gives CDR1 LGHNA, CDR2 YNFKEQ. The CDR3 has 16 residues. The CDR3 coding sequence is TGTGCCAGCAGCCAAGGTCAGATCAACTCCTACAATGAGCAGTTCTTC. Amino acid sequence: CASSQGQINSYNEQFF.

The chain employs TRBV5-3 and TRBJ2-7; 11 bases are a match to TRBD1. TRBV5-3 is an ORF, and what it does is uncertain. This CDR3 has 18 residues. Trimming took 0 bases from V and 2 from J; bases not matched to a gene: 10. The CDR3 region is CARSLGNLRTGGTYEQYF. For the CDR3, the DNA is TGTGCCAGAAGCTTGGGGAATCTCCGGACAGGGGGCACCTACGAGCAGTACTTC.

The V and J genes are TRBV2 and TRBJ1-1, with TRBD1 matching 7 bases. The CDR3 totals 14 residues. Trimming at V came to 4 bases and at J to 5 bases, leaving 7 bases not matched to a gene. Per the germline V gene, CDR1 is SNHLY and CDR2 is FYNNEI. The CDR3 DNA reads TGTGCCAGCAGTGCGGTAGGGGGCGGAACTGAAGCTTTCTTT. Amino acid sequence: CASSAVGGGTEAFF.

The chain recombines TRBV5-1 with TRBJ2-4, with D possibly TRBD1 on 6 matching bases. CDR1 is SGHRS and CDR2 is YFSETQ in the germline V gene. V lost 4 bases to trimming and J lost 0 bases, with 14 bases between them. This CDR3 comprises 16 residues. The CDR3 sequence is CASSPGQPIAKNIQYF. The DNA of the CDR3 is TGCGCCAGCAGCCCTGGACAGCCAATAGCCAAAAACATTCAGTACTTC.

The chain employs TRBV18 and TRBJ1-5; 8 nucleotides match TRBD1. Germline CDR1 KGHSH, CDR2 LQKENI. This CDR3 is built from 14 residues. The J segment lost 6 bases and the V segment lost 3 bases, leaving 4 bases of the junction unmatched. CDR3 region: CASSPDRVGQPQHF. CDR3 DNA sequence: TGTGCCAGCTCACCGGACAGGGTTGGTCAGCCCCAGCATTTT. The full variable domain, rest sourced from reference TRBV18 and TRBJ1-5, is NAGVMQNPRHLVRRRGQEARLRCSPMKGHSHVYWYRQLPEEGLKFMVYLQKENIIDESGMPKERFSAEFPKEGPSILRIQQVVRGDSAAYFCASSPDRVGQPQHFGDGTRLSIL.

This clone was detected only once. The CDR3 loop reads CATQRQGETQYF. Written as DNA, the CDR3 is TGTGCCACCCAAAGGCAGGGTGAGACCCAGTACTTC. The gene calls are TRBV19 and TRBJ2-5, with D perhaps matching TRBD1 (5 bases). The ends were cut back, 10 bases at V and 5 bases at J, with 14 bases in the middle. The CDR3 length is 12 residues. Germline lookup yields CDR1 LNHDA and CDR2 SQIVND (reference sequence).

Concerning this clone itself: One end of the junction fails to match germline, which may point to a read error. The chain combines TRBV11-2 with TRBJ1-5, with D possibly TRBD1 on 5 matching bases. This CDR3 has 14 amino acids. CDR1 and CDR2 (germline): SGHAT, FQNNGV. CDR3 loop: CASSLDQGYHPQHF. DNA of the CDR3: TGTGCCAGCAGCTTAGATCAGGGATATCACCCCCAGCATTTT.

This chain joins TRBV10-3 and TRBJ2-2, with 10 positions matching TRBD1. The CDR3 totals 14 residues. Per the germline V gene, CDR1 is ENHRY and CDR2 is SYGVKD. V lost 7 bases and J lost 3; bases outside the gene matches: 2. The CDR3 protein is CAITGTGDTGELFF. DNA of the CDR3: TGTGCCATCACCGGGACAGGGGACACCGGGGAGCTGTTTTTT.

The chain couples TRBV27 to TRBJ2-3; D is unresolved. V dropped 7 bases and J dropped 0 bases, with 8 bases sitting between them. Germline assignment: CDR1 MNHEY and CDR2 SMNVEV (reference sequence). The CDR3 extends over 13 amino acids. The chain's CDR3 is CASTHQSTDTQYF. CDR3 bases: TGTGCCAGCACTCATCAGAGCACAGATACGCAGTATTTT.

V and J are TRBV7-9 and TRBJ2-2; D unresolved. Looked up from germline, CDR1 is SEHNR and CDR2 is FQNEAQ (reference sequence). Deletions cut 7 bases from V and 7 bases from J, with 7 bases between. The CDR3 is made up of 11 amino acids. The CDR3 spells CASTLVGELFF. CDR3 nucleotide sequence: TGTGCCAGCACCCTAGTCGGGGAGCTGTTTTTT.

This chain joins TRBV28 and TRBJ1-2; TRBD1 might be the D (6 bases). Deletions cut 4 bases from V and 8 bases from J, with 14 bases between. The CDR3 is 13 amino acids. The germline V gene encodes CDR1 MDHEN and CDR2 SYDVKM. In DNA, the CDR3 is TGTGCCAGCAGTTCAGGGGAAGGGTGGGGCTACACCTTC. Amino acid sequence: CASSSGEGWGYTF.

The rearrangement uses TRBV7-8 and TRBJ2-7, with a weak D call TRBD2 (6 bases). The CDR3 has 14 amino acids. V shed 0 bases and J shed 1 base, with 7 bases lying between them. CDR1 and CDR2 from the germline V gene are SGHVS and FQNEAQ. The DNA of the CDR3 is TGTGCCAGCAGCTTAGCGGGAGGTTCCTACGAGCAGTACTTC. Translation: CASSLAGGSYEQYF.

The V and J genes are TRBV30 and TRBJ1-6, with a possible D match to TRBD1 (5 bases). The V gene's germline CDR1 is GTSNPN and CDR2 SVGIG (reference sequence). Trimming stripped 4 bases from V and 7 bases from J, with 11 bases between. CDR3 size: 13 residues. In DNA, the CDR3 is TGTGCCTGGACTGAACAGGAGAATTCACCCCTCCACTTT. It is translated as CAWTEQENSPLHF.

V usage is TRBV19 and J usage is TRBJ1-6, with D unclear. V lost 2 bases and J 9 bases, leaving 5 bases between the germline ends. The CDR3 sequence is 12 residues long. The germline V gene has CDR1 LNHDA and CDR2 SQIVND (reference sequence). The CDR3: CASSITGSPLHF. For the CDR3, the DNA is TGTGCCAGTAGTATAACCGGTTCACCCCTCCACTTT.

The genes are TRBV7-2 and TRBJ2-1; unclear D gene. CDR1 is SGHTA and CDR2 is FQGNSA in the germline V gene. CDR3 length: 13 amino acids. V lost 1 base, J lost 9 bases, and 10 bases lay in between. CDR3 sequence reads: CASSLVRVSEQFF. The DNA of the CDR3 is TGTGCCAGCAGCTTAGTCCGAGTTAGTGAGCAGTTCTTC.